The source of this T cell receptor (beta chain) is a study of T cells in Graves' hyperthyroidism and ophthalmopathy. Study-level results: The model anticipated ophthalmopathy a median around six months pre-onset. Ophthalmopathy and stable hyperthyroidism were separated by a 13 V-J model.

This clonotype was recorded many times. What it binds is not known. TCR beta CDR3 regions were amplified from RNA. First-round RT-PCR with HTBI primers amplified the TCR CDR3 region. TCRdb used MiXCR to reprocess the multiplex PCR reads, holding one entry per CDR3 protein. There are some 580,000 distinct CDR3 sequences in the sample; around 16% occur only once, and around 3.3% lies in the top ten. Looked up from germline, CDR1 is SNHLY and CDR2 is FYNNEI. The junction had 5 bases not matched to a gene; V was cut back by 6 bases and J by 5 bases. The CDR3 loop spans 13 amino acids. The cohort's ophthalmopathy patients, a group with duration under 3 months, had a Clinical Activity Score of at least 3 and a NOSPECS grade of at least 4.

What was sequenced was blood. V gene TRBV2 combines with J gene TRBJ2-5; 8 bases are a match to TRBD1. This sequence was found in a woman aged 40 to 55 with Graves' ophthalmopathy. CDR3 sequence (DNA): TGTGCCAGCAGGAGACAGGGGAAGGAGACCCAGTACTTC. Encoded protein: CASRRQGKETQYF.